The T cell receptor (beta chain) described here comes from a study of CD8+ T cells in alopecia areata. Overall study results and limits: Mouse data revealed clearer TCR sharing than patient data did, a gap possibly tied to HLA. Lesional scalp, notably in alopecia totalis/universalis, had clonality above that of normal scalp. Sequence data from scalp samples additionally include resident alphabeta T cells of normal skin.

Trimming at V came to 1 base and at J to 4 bases, leaving 8 bases not matched to a gene. There are 17 residues in the CDR3. CDR1 is MGHRA, CDR2 YSYEKL, per germline. Turning to this clone: Its antigen is unknown.

RNA was extracted and reverse transcribed into cDNA as the sequencing template. Using immunoSEQ multiplex PCR, the repertoire was profiled, and TCRdb retains in-frame clones only, with some absent. The sample has over 3,000 clones, 71% seen once. The receptor was derived from a human donor in good health. V and J are TRBV4-1 and TRBJ2-1; 9 bases agree with TRBD2. Material: skin. The CDR3 here is CASSQGSGGQLYNEQFF. CDR3 bases: TGCGCCAGCAGCCAAGGTAGCGGGGGACAATTATACAATGAGCAGTTCTTC.